This TCR beta chain was documented in a study of T cell responses to AZD1222 COVID-19 vaccine. Notes on the study in general: Variant regions that are unmutated are reportedly the target of nearly half of spike-specific TCRs.

In regard to this clone: Its cognate antigen is unknown. This specimen includes other DNA sequences encoding the same CDR3.

This CDR3 is 14 amino acids long. V lost 1 base, J lost 1 base, and 8 bases lay in between. Per the germline V gene, CDR1 is SGHAT and CDR2 is FQNNGV. This table comes from immunoSEQ multiplex PCR, and its TCRdb copy is limited to in-frame clones, with some not included. The table includes roughly 200,000 clones, almost 90% detected once. The clonotype comes from an adult in good health. This rearrangement joins TRBV11-2 to TRBJ2-7; weak D call: TRBD1 (5 bases). The sequencing used peripheral blood, collected on day 0 of AZD1222 vaccination. This CDR3 reads CASSLGGASYEQYF. The DNA of the CDR3 is TGTGCCAGCAGCTTAGGGGGCGCGTCCTACGAGCAGTACTTC.